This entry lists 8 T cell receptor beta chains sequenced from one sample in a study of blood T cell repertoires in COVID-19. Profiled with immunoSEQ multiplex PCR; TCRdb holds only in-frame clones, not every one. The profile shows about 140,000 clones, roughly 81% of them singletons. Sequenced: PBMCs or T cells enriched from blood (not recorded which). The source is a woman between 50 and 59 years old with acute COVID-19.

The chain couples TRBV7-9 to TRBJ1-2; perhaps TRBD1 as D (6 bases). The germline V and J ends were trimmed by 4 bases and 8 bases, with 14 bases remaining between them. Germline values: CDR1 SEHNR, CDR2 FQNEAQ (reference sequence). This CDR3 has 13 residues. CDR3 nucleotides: TGTGCCAGCAGCTCCCGACAGGTTCGCGGCTACACCTTC. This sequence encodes CASSSRQVRGYTF.

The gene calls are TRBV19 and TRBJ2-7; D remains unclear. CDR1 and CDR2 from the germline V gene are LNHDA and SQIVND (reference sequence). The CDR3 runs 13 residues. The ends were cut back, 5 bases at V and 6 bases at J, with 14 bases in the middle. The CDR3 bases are TGTGCCAGTAGTTGGGTACCCGCAGGCGAGCAGTACTTC. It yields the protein CASSWVPAGEQYF.

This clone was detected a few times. This CDR3 is CATSEDGTDTQYF. The CDR3 DNA reads TGTGCCACATCGGAGGACGGCACAGATACGCAGTATTTT. J is TRBJ2-3 and V is TRBV24-1; D may be TRBD2 (5 bases). The germline V gene has CDR1 KGHDR and CDR2 SFDVKD. The ends were cut back, 10 bases at V and 1 base at J, with 11 bases in the middle. The length of the CDR3 is 13 residues.

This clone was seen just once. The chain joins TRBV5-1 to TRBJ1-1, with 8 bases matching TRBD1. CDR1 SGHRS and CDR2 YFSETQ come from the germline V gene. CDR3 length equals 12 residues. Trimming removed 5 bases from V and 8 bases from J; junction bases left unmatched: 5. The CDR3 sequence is CASRLDRDEAFF. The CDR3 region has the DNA TGCGCCAGCAGACTGGACAGGGACGAAGCTTTCTTT.

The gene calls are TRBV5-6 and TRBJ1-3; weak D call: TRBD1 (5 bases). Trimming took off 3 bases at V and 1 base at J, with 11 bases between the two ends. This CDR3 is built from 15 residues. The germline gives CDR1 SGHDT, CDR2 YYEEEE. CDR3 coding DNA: TGTGCCAGCAGCTCTCCGACAGTATCTGGAAACACCATATATTTT. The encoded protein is CASSSPTVSGNTIYF.

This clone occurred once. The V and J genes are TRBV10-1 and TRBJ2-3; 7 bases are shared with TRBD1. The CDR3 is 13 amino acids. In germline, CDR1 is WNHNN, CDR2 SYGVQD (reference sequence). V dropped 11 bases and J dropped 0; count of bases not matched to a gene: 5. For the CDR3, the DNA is TGCGCCGCCTTGACAGGGAGCACAGATACGCAGTATTTT. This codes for CAALTGSTDTQYF.

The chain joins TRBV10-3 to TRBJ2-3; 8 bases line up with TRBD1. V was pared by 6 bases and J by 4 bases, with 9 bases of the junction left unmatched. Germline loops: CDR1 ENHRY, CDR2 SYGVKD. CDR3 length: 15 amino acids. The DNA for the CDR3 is TGTGCCATCAGAGCAGACAGGGGCAGTGCAGATACGCAGTATTTT. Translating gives CAIRADRGSADTQYF.

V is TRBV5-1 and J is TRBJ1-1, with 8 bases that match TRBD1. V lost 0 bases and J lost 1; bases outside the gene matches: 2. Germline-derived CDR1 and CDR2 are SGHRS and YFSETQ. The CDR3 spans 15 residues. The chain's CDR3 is CASSLAGTGNTEAFF. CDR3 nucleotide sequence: TGCGCCAGCAGCTTGGCCGGGACAGGGAACACTGAAGCTTTCTTT.